This record concerns one TCR beta chain sequence. Its matching antigen is unknown. The data were taken from a study of cytomegalovirus exposure and HLA in healthy donors. General study findings and limits: TCR beta V- and J-gene trimming, according to a later analysis, was linked to a missense DCLRE1C variant. Listed as cytomegalovirus-associated were 150 or so TCR beta chains.

Amplification used 60 Vbeta primers and 13 Jbeta primers. Authors' data handling: Later, an analysis found 65 million to 85 million unique TCR beta chains, and about 10 million of these were shared. Assay: immunoSEQ multiplex PCR; the TCRdb copy retains only in-frame clones and omits some. V and J calls and clone size are those listed in that table; D and trimming were worked out from the DNA. The repertoire holds about 160,000 clones, approximately 78% seen once, with approximately 2.2% in the top ten. The length of the CDR3 is 14 residues. Germline CDR1 SEHNR, CDR2 FQNEAQ (reference sequence). Trimming removed 6 bases from V and 1 base from J, with 10 bases in between.

Sequences were obtained from PBMCs. The chain carries TRBV7-9 and TRBJ1-3, with TRBD1 as a possible D gene (5 bases). This receptor was identified in a male donor in good health and CMV-seronegative. This chain's CDR3 is CASSWGTSGNTIYF. For the CDR3, the DNA is TGTGCCAGCAGTTGGGGGACTTCTGGAAACACCATATATTTT.